The 3 T cell receptor beta chains below all came from one sample that was sequenced in a study of CD8+ T cells in alopecia areata. Reverse transcription of extracted RNA yielded cDNA, which provided the sequencing template. The repertoire was sequenced with immunoSEQ multiplex PCR; TCRdb's copy has only in-frame clones and lacks some. The table has 150,000 to 200,000 clones, 55% seen once. Input material: CD4+ T cells sorted from blood. These receptors all stem from a human donor in good health.

This chain links TRBV2 with TRBJ2-1; D is possibly TRBD1 (5 bases). The germline V gene has CDR1 SNHLY and CDR2 FYNNEI. The CDR3 contains 15 residues. V lost 5 bases and J lost 6, with 17 bases in between. The CDR3, as DNA: TGTGCCAGCAGTCATAAGGGTCCCAGGGCCAATGAGCAGTTCTTC. This sequence encodes CASSHKGPRANEQFF.

The V call is TRBV5-1, the J call TRBJ1-1, with 7 nucleotides matching TRBD1. CDR1 SGHRS and CDR2 YFSETQ come from the germline V gene. V dropped 3 bases and J dropped 4; count of bases not matched to a gene: 6. The CDR3 has 14 amino acids. The CDR3 DNA reads TGCGCCAGCAGCTCAGGGACAGTAGGCACTGAAGCTTTCTTT. It is translated as CASSSGTVGTEAFF.

The chain has TRBV9 and TRBJ1-1; possibly TRBD1 for D (5 bases). Trimming removed 3 bases from V and 3 bases from J, with 9 bases in between. The CDR3 runs to 13 residues. Germline V gene sequence: CDR1 SGDLS, CDR2 YYNGEE. The DNA for the CDR3 is TGTGCCAGCAGCGCACAGGTGTACACTGAAGCTTTCTTT. Translating gives CASSAQVYTEAFF. Full variable domain (outside the CDR3, taken from reference TRBV9 and TRBJ1-1): DSGVTQTPKHLITATGQRVTLRCSPRSGDLSVYWYQQSLDQGLQFLIQYYNGEERAKGNILERFSAQQFPDLHSELNLSSLELGDSALYFCASSAQVYTEAFFGQGTRLTVV.